This is a list of T cell receptor beta chains from one sample in a study of blood T cell repertoires in COVID-19. Profiling relied on immunoSEQ multiplex PCR, and the TCRdb table lists in-frame clones only, not all of them. In the table there are 120,000 or so clones, around nine tenths of which are singletons. Sequences were obtained from peripheral blood. The receptors shown here come from a woman older than 75 with acute or convalescent COVID-19. Each CDR3 is given with its conserved first and last residue. A D gene is named only where the DNA matches it firmly. Size is stated for part of the rows, as once, few or many counts, or as a class when the clone is expanded.

j_call	clone_size	v_call	d_call	cdr3_aa	cdr3_nt
TRBJ1-5	once	TRBV6-6	TRBD1	CASSHTWTGGGLSNQPQHF	TGTGCCAGCAGTCATACTTGGACAGGGGGCGGGTTAAGCAATCAGCCCCAGCATTTT
TRBJ2-1	.	TRBV24-1	TRBD2	CATSVAGTSGIYEQFF	TGTGCCACCAGTGTAGCCGGGACTAGCGGGATCTATGAGCAGTTCTTC
TRBJ1-5	once	TRBV5-1	.	CASSLGESGGNQPQHF	TGCGCCAGCAGCTTGGGGGAGTCAGGAGGCAATCAGCCCCAGCATTTT
TRBJ2-3	.	TRBV27	TRBD1	CASKLPGQGAPDTQYF	TGTGCCAGCAAACTGCCGGGACAGGGGGCTCCAGATACGCAGTATTTT
TRBJ2-1	once	TRBV28	TRBD1	CASTPLGQGGNEQFF	TGTGCCAGCACCCCCCTGGGACAGGGTGGTAATGAGCAGTTCTTC
TRBJ1-6	few	TRBV28	.	CASSPPGGYNSPLHF	TGTGCCAGCAGTCCCCCGGGGGGGTATAATTCACCCCTCCACTTT
TRBJ2-7	.	TRBV3-1/TRBV3-2	TRBD2	CASSPYPRGSGTDEQYF	TGTGCCAGCAGTCCATACCCGCGAGGTAGCGGGACGGACGAGCAGTACTTC
TRBJ2-7	few	TRBV7-6	TRBD2	CASSLEAGGPYEQYF	TGTGCCAGCAGCTTAGAAGCGGGAGGGCCGTACGAGCAGTACTTC
TRBJ2-1	.	TRBV28	TRBD1	CASSPGTGANYNEQFF	TGTGCCAGCAGCCCTGGGACAGGCGCTAACTACAATGAGCAGTTCTTC
TRBJ1-4	once	TRBV10-3	.	CATSLTGSSNEKLFF	TGTGCCACCTCCCTCACAGGATCCTCTAATGAAAAACTGTTTTTT
TRBJ1-5	.	TRBV10-3	.	CAISQGSNRNQPQHF	TGTGCCATCAGCCAGGGGTCCAATCGTAATCAGCCCCAGCATTTT
TRBJ1-1	.	TRBV20-1	.	CSATREKAFF	TGCAGTGCAACCCGGGAGAAAGCTTTCTTT
TRBJ2-5	.	TRBV7-9	.	CASSHTMETQYF	TGTGCCAGCAGCCATACAATGGAGACCCAGTACTTC
TRBJ2-7	.	TRBV4-1	.	CASSNRDNSYEQYF	TGCGCCAGCAGTAACCGGGACAACTCCTACGAGCAGTACTTC
TRBJ2-3	once	TRBV4-1	.	CASSQAHTSTDTQYF	TGCGCCAGCAGCCAAGCACACACGAGCACAGATACGCAGTATTTT
TRBJ1-5	.	TRBV7-9	TRBD1	CASSQDRTIQPQHF	TGTGCCAGCAGTCAGGACAGGACTATCCAGCCCCAGCATTTT
TRBJ2-4	.	TRBV6-1	.	CASSEGRGNIQYF	TGTGCCAGCAGTGAAGGTAGGGGGAACATTCAGTACTTC
TRBJ1-1	few	TRBV28	.	CASSLWQMNTEAFF	TGTGCCAGCAGTTTGTGGCAGATGAACACTGAAGCTTTCTTT
TRBJ1-2	few	TRBV7-6	.	CASSPISYGYTF	TGTGCCAGCAGCCCTATAAGTTATGGCTACACCTTC
TRBJ1-2	.	TRBV6-2/TRBV6-3	.	CASSLGGAYGYTF	TGTGCCAGCAGTCTTGGGGGCGCCTATGGCTACACCTTC
TRBJ2-2	.	TRBV7-6	TRBD1	CASSWGQGNTGELFF	TGTGCCAGCAGCTGGGGACAGGGGAACACCGGGGAGCTGTTTTTT
TRBJ1-2	.	TRBV4-2	TRBD1	CASSPGQGSIYGYTF	TGTGCCAGCAGCCCAGGACAGGGAAGTATCTATGGCTACACCTTC
TRBJ1-2	.	TRBV12-3/TRBV12-4	.	CASSSGVYGYTF	TGTGCCAGCAGCTCAGGGGTCTATGGCTACACCTTC
TRBJ2-1	.	TRBV29-1	TRBD2	CSVRNLAGDNEQFF	TGCAGCGTGCGGAATCTAGCGGGAGACAATGAGCAGTTCTTC
TRBJ2-4	.	TRBV15	TRBD1	CATSKRQGAKNIQYF	TGTGCCACCAGCAAACGACAGGGGGCCAAAAACATTCAGTACTTC
TRBJ1-5	.	TRBV6-6	TRBD1	CASSDQGAYQPQHF	TGTGCCAGCTCAGACCAGGGGGCTTATCAGCCCCAGCATTTT
TRBJ2-7	.	TRBV12-3/TRBV12-4	.	CASSFAGTPEQYF	TGTGCCAGCAGTTTCGCAGGGACTCCCGAGCAGTACTTC
TRBJ1-1	few	TRBV16	TRBD1	CASSRGQAFEAFF	TGTGCCAGCAGCCGGGGACAGGCCTTTGAAGCTTTCTTT
TRBJ1-1	.	TRBV6-2/TRBV6-3	TRBD1	CASSLDNRGLTEAFF	TGTGCCAGCAGTTTGGACAACAGGGGGCTGACTGAAGCTTTCTTT
TRBJ2-1	.	TRBV5-1	TRBD1	CASSLVGQGYYNEQFF	TGCGCCAGCAGCTTGGTTGGACAGGGGTACTACAATGAGCAGTTCTTC
TRBJ2-2	.	TRBV19	TRBD2	CASTHMGLLAPANTGELFF	TGTGCCAGTACTCATATGGGGTTACTAGCGCCGGCGAACACCGGGGAGCTGTTTTTT
TRBJ1-1	once	TRBV28	.	CASSLFGRGTEAFF	TGTGCCAGCAGTTTATTTGGGCGGGGGACTGAAGCTTTCTTT
TRBJ1-2	once	TRBV19	TRBD1	CASSRDRGYGYTF	TGTGCCAGTAGCCGAGACAGGGGCTATGGCTACACCTTC
TRBJ2-7	once	TRBV5-8	TRBD2	CASSGTSGAYEQYF	TGTGCCAGCAGCGGGACTAGCGGTGCCTACGAGCAGTACTTC
TRBJ1-5	.	TRBV19	.	CASMRREGGSQPQHF	TGTGCCAGTATGAGACGGGAGGGGGGTAGTCAGCCCCAGCATTTT
TRBJ2-2	.	TRBV11-3	TRBD1	CASSGGTGNTGELFF	TGTGCCAGCAGCGGAGGGACAGGGAACACCGGGGAGCTGTTTTTT
TRBJ2-7	.	TRBV27	TRBD1	CASSFRTGGSYEQYF	TGTGCCAGCAGTTTTAGGACAGGGGGGTCCTACGAGCAGTACTTC
TRBJ2-7	.	TRBV11-2	.	CASIPSMGGNYEQYF	TGTGCCAGCATCCCTAGTATGGGCGGGAACTACGAGCAGTACTTC
TRBJ2-2	.	TRBV12-3/TRBV12-4	TRBD2	CASRGGNTGELFF	TGTGCCAGCCGGGGGGGAAACACCGGGGAGCTGTTTTTT
TRBJ2-7	.	TRBV5-1	.	CASSLGGSPAYEQYF	TGCGCCAGCAGCTTGGGAGGCAGCCCTGCCTACGAGCAGTACTTC
TRBJ1-6	.	TRBV5-4	.	CASSLVWSSYNSPLHF	TGTGCCAGCAGCTTGGTATGGAGCTCCTATAATTCACCCCTCCACTTT
TRBJ2-3	.	TRBV5-4	.	CAMLKGGADTQYF	TGTGCCATGTTGAAAGGGGGGGCAGATACGCAGTATTTT
TRBJ2-7	few	TRBV9	.	CASSGIQGYEQYF	TGTGCCAGCAGCGGAATACAGGGCTACGAGCAGTACTTC
TRBJ1-2	.	TRBV7-2	TRBD1	CASSLAPGQGHYGYIF	TGTGCCAGCAGCTTAGCTCCGGGACAGGGCCACTATGGCTACATCTTC
TRBJ1-2	.	TRBV10-3	TRBD1	CAISTDRGYGYTF	TGTGCCATCAGTACGGACAGGGGCTATGGCTACACCTTC
TRBJ1-1	few	TRBV9	.	CASSVDGGPTTEAFF	TGTGCCAGCAGCGTAGACGGGGGTCCTACCACTGAAGCTTTCTTT
TRBJ1-2	.	TRBV5-1	.	CASSLAGQGLDGYTF	TGCGCCAGCAGCTTGGCTGGGCAGGGGCTGGATGGCTACACCTTC
TRBJ1-5	.	TRBV7-9	.	CASTLGGSNQPQHF	TGTGCCAGTACCTTAGGCGGGAGCAATCAGCCCCAGCATTTT
TRBJ2-2	.	TRBV9	TRBD1	CASSPGQVWAGELFF	TGTGCCAGCAGCCCGGGACAGGTTTGGGCCGGGGAGCTGTTTTTT